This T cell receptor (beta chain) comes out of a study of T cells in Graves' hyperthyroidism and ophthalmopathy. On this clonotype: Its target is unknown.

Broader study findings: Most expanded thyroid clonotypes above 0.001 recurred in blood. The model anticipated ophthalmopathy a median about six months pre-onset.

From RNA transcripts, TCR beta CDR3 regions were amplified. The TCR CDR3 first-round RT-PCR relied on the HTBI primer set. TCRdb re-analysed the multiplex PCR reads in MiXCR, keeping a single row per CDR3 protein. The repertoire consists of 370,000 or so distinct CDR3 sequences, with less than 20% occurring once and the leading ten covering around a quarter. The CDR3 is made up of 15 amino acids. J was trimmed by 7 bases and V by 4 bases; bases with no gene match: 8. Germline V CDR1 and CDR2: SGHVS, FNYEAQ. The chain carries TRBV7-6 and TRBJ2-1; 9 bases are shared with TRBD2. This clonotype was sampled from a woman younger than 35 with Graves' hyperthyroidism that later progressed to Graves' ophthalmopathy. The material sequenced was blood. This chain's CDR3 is CASSSYESGRNEQFF. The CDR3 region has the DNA TGTGCCAGCAGCTCCTACGAGAGCGGGAGGAATGAGCAGTTCTTC.